The source of this T cell receptor beta chain is a study of T cell repertoires in cytomegalovirus infection. Study information: Public TCR beta signatures were indicative of both CMV infection and a matching HLA type.

This CDR3 is 13 amino acids long. Germline CDR1 is MNHEY and CDR2 is SVGAGI. TCRdb ran MiXCR on the reads and lists one entry per CDR3 protein. The repertoire holds about 490,000 distinct CDR3 sequences, with about 11% as singletons. Study outcomes and limitations: The ex vivo response showed dominance by HLA-C-restricted CMV-specific TCR beta clonotypes. Summed frequency of shared TCR beta families picked out CMV carriers who also had the relevant HLA.

This clonotype appeared many times. What it binds is not known. This chain uses TRBV6-5 with TRBJ2-2; D remains unclear. The clonotype originates from a human donor in good health (CMV status not recorded). Some clones in this sample may be carry-over from other donors' samples. Sequences were obtained from PBMCs. The CDR3 nucleotides are TGTGCGGTACAACAGACTAACACCGGGGAGCTGTTTTTT. This codes for CAVQQTNTGELFF.